What follows describes a single TCR beta chain. Germline values: CDR1 SGHRS, CDR2 YFSETQ. The junction had 8 bases not matched to a gene; V was cut back by 4 bases and J by 2 bases. The CDR3 spans 15 residues. These data come from a study of blood T cell repertoires in COVID-19. Turning to the study itself: From the United States, Italy and Spain came samples of acute and convalescent COVID-19. Sample material is recorded as cDNA or gDNA derived from T cells, B-cell-depleted T cells, or PBMCs.

Generated by immunoSEQ multiplex PCR, the TCRdb table keeps only in-frame clones and is missing some. Found here are more than 50,000 clones, approximately 91% of them singletons; the top ten hold 1.5% to 2%. The sequence derives from a human donor in a cohort sampled during active COVID-19. Sequenced input: peripheral blood. V and J are TRBV5-1 and TRBJ2-7; 8 bases map to TRBD2. The CDR3: CASSMGLGLAYEQYF. Written as DNA, the CDR3 is TGCGCCAGCAGCATGGGTTTGGGACTAGCCTACGAGCAGTACTTC.